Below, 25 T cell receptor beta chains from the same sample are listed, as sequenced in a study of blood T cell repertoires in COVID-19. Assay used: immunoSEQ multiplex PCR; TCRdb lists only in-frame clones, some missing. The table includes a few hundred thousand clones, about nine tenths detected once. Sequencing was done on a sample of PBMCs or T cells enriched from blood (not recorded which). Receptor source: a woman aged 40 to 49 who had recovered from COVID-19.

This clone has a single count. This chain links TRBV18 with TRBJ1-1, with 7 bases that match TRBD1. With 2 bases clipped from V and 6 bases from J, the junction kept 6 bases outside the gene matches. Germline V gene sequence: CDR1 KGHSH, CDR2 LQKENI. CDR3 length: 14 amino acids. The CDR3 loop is CASSPIGGTAEAFF. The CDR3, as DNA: TGTGCCAGCTCACCAATAGGAGGGACAGCTGAAGCTTTCTTT. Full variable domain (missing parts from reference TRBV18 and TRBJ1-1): NAGVMQNPRHLVRRRGQEARLRCSPMKGHSHVYWYRQLPEEGLKFMVYLQKENIIDESGMPKERFSAEFPKEGPSILRIQQVVRGDSAAYFCASSPIGGTAEAFFGQGTRLTVV.

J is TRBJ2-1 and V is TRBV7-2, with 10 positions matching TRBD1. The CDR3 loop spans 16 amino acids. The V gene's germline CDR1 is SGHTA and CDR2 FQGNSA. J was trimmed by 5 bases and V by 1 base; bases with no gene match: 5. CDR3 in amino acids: CASSLGGDRGDNEQFF. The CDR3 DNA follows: TGTGCCAGCAGCTTAGGAGGGGACAGGGGAGACAATGAGCAGTTCTTC. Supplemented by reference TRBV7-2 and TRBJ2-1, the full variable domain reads GAGVSQSPSNKVTEKGKDVELRCDPISGHTALYWYRQSLGQGLEFLIYFQGNSAPDKSGLPSDRFSAERTGGSVSTLTIQRTQQEDSAVYLCASSLGGDRGDNEQFFGPGTRLTVL.

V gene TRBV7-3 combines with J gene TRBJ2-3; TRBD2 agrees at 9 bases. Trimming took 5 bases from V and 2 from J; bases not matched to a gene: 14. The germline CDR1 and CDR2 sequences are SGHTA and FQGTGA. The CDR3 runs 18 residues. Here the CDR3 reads CASSPNRLAAISTDTQYF. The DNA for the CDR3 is TGTGCCAGCAGCCCCAATCGACTAGCGGCCATCTCCACAGATACGCAGTATTTT.

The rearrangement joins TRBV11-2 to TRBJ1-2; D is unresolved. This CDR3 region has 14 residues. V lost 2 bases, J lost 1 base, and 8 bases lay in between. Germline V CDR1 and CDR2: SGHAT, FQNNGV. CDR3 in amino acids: CASSLSGSNYGYTF. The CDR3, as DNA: TGTGCCAGCAGCTTAAGCGGAAGTAACTATGGCTACACCTTC.

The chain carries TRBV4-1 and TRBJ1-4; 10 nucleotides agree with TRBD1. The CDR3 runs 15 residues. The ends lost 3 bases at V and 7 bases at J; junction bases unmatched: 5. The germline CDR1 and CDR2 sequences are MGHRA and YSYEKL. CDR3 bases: TGCGCCAGCAGCCAGGCGACAGGGGGCCGTGAAAAACTGTTTTTT. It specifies CASSQATGGREKLFF.

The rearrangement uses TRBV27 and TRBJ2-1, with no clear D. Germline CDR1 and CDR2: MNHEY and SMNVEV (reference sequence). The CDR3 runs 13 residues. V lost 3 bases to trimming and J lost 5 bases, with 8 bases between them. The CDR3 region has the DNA TGTGCCAGCAGTTTCCTAGAGCACAATGAGCAGTTCTTC. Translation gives CASSFLEHNEQFF.

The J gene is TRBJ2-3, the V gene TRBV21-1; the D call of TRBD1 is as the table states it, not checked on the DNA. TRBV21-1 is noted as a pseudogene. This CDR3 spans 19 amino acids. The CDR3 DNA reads TGTGCCAGCAGCGCCTTAGAGGGATCGCCGGGACAGGGGCCAGATACGCAGTATTTT. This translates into CASSALEGSPGQGPDTQYF.

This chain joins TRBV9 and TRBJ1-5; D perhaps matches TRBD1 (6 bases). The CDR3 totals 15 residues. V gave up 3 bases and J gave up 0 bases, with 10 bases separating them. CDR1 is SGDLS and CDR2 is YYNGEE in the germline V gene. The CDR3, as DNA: TGTGCCAGCAGCGCAGGGGACGTTAGCAATCAGCCCCAGCATTTT. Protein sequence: CASSAGDVSNQPQHF.

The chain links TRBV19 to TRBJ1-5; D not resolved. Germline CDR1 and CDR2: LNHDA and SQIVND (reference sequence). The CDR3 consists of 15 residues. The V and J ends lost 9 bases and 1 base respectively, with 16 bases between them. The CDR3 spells CASQRREGSNQPQHF. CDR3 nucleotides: TGTGCCAGCCAAAGGAGGGAGGGAAGCAATCAGCCCCAGCATTTT. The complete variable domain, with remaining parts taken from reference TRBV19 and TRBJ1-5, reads DGGITQSPKYLFRKEGQNVTLSCEQNLNHDAMYWYRQDPGQGLRLIYYSQIVNDFQKGDIAEGYSVSREKKESFPLTVTSAQKNPTAFYLCASQRREGSNQPQHFGDGTRLSIL.

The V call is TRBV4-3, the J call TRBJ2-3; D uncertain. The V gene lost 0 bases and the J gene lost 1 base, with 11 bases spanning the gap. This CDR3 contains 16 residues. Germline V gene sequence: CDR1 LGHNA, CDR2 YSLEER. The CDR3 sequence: CASSQDYALGTDTQYF. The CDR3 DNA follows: TGCGCCAGCAGCCAAGACTATGCTTTGGGCACAGATACGCAGTATTTT.

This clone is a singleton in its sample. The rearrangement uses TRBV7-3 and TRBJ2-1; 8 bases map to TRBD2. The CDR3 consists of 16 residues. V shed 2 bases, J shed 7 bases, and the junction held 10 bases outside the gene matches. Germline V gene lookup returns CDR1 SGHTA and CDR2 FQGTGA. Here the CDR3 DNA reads TGTGCCAGCAGCTTAGGTCCCGGCGGGAGGCAAAATGAGCAGTTCTTC. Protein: CASSLGPGGRQNEQFF.

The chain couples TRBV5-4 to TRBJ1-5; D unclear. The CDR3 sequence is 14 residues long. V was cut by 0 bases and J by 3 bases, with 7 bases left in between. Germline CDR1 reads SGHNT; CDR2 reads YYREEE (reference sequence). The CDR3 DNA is TGTGCCAGCAGCTTGGGAGGCCCCAATCAGCCCCAGCATTTT. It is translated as CASSLGGPNQPQHF.

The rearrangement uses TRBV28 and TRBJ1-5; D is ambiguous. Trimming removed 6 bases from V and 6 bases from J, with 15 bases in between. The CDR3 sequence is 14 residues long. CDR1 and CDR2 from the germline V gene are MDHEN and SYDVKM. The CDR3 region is CASRVLAPSQPQHF. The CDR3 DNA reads TGTGCCAGCAGGGTTTTGGCCCCAAGTCAGCCCCAGCATTTT.

In DNA form, the CDR3 reads TGTGCCACCAGCAGAGAAACCGAGTTCTCTGGAAACACCATATATTTT. Protein: CATSRETEFSGNTIYF. This rearrangement joins TRBV15 to TRBJ1-3; no reliable D call. The germline gives CDR1 LNHNV, CDR2 YYDKDF (reference sequence). Between the trimmed V and J ends, which lost 0 bases and 0 bases, there was a span of 9 bases. The CDR3 consists of 16 residues. Looking up the rest from reference TRBV15 and TRBJ1-3 gives the full variable domain: DAMVIQNPRYQVTQFGKPVTLSCSQTLNHNVMYWYQQKSSQAPKLLFHYYDKDFNNEADTPDNFQSRRPNTSFCFLDIRSPGLGDTAMYLCATSRETEFSGNTIYFGEGSWLTVV.

CDR3 coding DNA: TGTGCCAGCAGCTTAGGGACAGGGAACTACGAGCAGTACTTC. It yields the protein CASSLGTGNYEQYF. The chain combines TRBV7-2 with TRBJ2-7; 8 positions match TRBD1. This CDR3 contains 14 residues. V shed 1 base and J 3 bases; nucleotides not matched to a gene: 2. In germline, CDR1 is SGHTA, CDR2 FQGNSA.

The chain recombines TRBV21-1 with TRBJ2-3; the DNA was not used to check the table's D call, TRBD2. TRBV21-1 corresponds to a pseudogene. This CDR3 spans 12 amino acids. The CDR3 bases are TGTGCCAGCACCGAGGGCACAGATACGCAGTATTTT. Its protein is CASTEGTDTQYF.

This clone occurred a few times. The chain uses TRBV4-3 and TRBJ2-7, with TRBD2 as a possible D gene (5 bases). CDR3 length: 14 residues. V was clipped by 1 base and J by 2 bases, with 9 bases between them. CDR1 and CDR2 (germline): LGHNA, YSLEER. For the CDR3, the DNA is TGCGCCAGCAGCCAAGGTCCCGGGACCTACGAGCAGTACTTC. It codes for CASSQGPGTYEQYF.

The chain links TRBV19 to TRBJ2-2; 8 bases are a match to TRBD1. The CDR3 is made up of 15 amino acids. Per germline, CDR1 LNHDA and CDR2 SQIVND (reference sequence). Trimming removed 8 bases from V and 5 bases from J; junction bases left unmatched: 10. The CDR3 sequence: CASGITGGWTGELFF. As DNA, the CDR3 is TGTGCCAGTGGGATCACAGGGGGGTGGACCGGGGAGCTGTTTTTT.

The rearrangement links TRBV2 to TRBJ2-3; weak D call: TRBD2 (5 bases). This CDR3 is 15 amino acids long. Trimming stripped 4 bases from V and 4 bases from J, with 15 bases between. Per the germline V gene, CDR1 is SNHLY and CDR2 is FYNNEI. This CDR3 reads CASSGAARGADTQYF. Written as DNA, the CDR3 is TGTGCCAGCAGTGGAGCGGCAAGAGGCGCAGATACGCAGTATTTT.

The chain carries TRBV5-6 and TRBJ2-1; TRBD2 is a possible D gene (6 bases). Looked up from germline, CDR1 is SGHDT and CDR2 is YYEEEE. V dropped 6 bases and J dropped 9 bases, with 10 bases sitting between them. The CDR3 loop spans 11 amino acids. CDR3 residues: CASNGGFEQFF. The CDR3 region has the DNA TGTGCCAGCAATGGGGGGTTTGAGCAGTTCTTC.

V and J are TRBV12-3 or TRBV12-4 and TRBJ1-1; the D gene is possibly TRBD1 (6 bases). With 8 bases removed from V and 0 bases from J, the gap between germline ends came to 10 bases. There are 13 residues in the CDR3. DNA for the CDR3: TGTGCCAGCTACAGGGAAATGAACACTGAAGCTTTCTTT. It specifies CASYREMNTEAFF.

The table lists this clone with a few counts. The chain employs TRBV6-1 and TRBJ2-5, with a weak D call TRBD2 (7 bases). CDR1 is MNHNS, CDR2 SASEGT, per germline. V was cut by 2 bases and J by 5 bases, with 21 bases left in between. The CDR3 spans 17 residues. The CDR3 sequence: CASSETGGGRGRETQYF. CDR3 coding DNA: TGTGCCAGCAGTGAAACGGGGGGAGGCAGGGGAAGGGAGACCCAGTACTTC.

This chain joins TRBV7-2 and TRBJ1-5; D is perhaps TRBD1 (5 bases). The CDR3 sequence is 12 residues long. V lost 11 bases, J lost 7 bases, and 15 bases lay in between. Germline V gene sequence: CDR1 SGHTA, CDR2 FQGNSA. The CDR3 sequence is CAGGVAGQPQHF. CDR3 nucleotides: TGTGCCGGGGGGGTGGCCGGGCAGCCCCAGCATTTT.

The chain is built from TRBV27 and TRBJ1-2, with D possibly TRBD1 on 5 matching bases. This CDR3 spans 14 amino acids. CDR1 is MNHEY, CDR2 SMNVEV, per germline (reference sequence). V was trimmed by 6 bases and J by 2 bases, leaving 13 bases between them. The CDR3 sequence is CASSYTQGNYGYTF. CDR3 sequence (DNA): TGTGCCAGCAGCTACACCCAGGGAAACTATGGCTACACCTTC.

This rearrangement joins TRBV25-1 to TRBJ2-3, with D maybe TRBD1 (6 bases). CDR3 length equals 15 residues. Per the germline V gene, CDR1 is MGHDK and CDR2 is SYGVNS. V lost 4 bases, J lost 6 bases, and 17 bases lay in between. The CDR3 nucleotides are TGTGCCAGCAGTGTCAGGGGCACTGCCAGGGATACGCAGTATTTT. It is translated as CASSVRGTARDTQYF.